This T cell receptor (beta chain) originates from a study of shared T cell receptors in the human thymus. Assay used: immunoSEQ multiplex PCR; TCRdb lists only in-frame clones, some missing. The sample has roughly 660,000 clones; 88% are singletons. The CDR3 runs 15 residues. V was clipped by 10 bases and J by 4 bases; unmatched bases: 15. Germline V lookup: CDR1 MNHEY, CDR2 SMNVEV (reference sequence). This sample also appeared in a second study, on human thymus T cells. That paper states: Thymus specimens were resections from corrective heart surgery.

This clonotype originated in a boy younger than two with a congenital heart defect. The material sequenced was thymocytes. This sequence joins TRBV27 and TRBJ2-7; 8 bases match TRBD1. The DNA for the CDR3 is TGTGCCACCAGAGGTGGACAGGGAAGGGGTTACGAGCAGTACTTC. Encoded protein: CATRGGQGRGYEQYF.